Included here is one T cell receptor (beta chain) sequence, with context. Its antigen is still unknown. Germline V gene lookup returns CDR1 MNHEY and CDR2 SMNVEV (reference sequence). J lost 9 bases, V lost 5 bases, and 7 bases had no gene match. The CDR3 is made up of 14 amino acids. Measured with immunoSEQ multiplex PCR; TCRdb has only the in-frame clones, and not every one. This table has hundreds of thousands of clones, about 88% appearing once. Stated treatment: roughly 20 received Ad26.COV2.S at low or high dose, single or two shots; roughly five received placebo; per-sample allocation not given. Sampling occurred on day 63 after the first vaccine or placebo injection. Based in Boston, the donor was an adult of 18-55 years. An Ad26 vector carrying the Wuhan-strain SARS-CoV-2 spike served as the vaccine. This sample stems from a study of Ad26.COV2.S vaccination and SARS-CoV-2 variants. The study's findings and limits: Analyses of TCR breadth and depth may have underestimated total T cell responses. Breadth, reportedly substantial, characterized the spike-specific CD8+ and CD4+ T cell responses after vaccination.

Material: peripheral blood, obtained in a trial of Ad26.COV2.S vaccine versus placebo. The chain is built from TRBV27 and TRBJ1-6; 7 bases fit TRBD1. The clonotype comes from a person aged 18-65 years who received the Ad26.COV2.S COVID-19 vaccine or a placebo. CDR3 nucleotide sequence: TGTGCCAGCAGTCCGGACAGGCTGGGTTCACCCCTCCACTTT. This codes for CASSPDRLGSPLHF.